This TCR beta chain was recorded in a study of T cell repertoires in cytomegalovirus infection. Study-level results: Dominating the ex vivo response were HLA-C-restricted CMV-specific TCR beta clonotypes. Cumulative public TCR beta family frequency identified carriers of CMV plus the relevant HLA.

The CDR3 is 15 amino acids. CDR1 is SGHTA, CDR2 FQGNSA, per germline. V lost 5 bases to trimming and J lost 4 bases; unmatched junction nucleotides: 4. TCRdb recomputed calls from the reads with MiXCR, one row per CDR3 protein. The table lists roughly 230,000 distinct CDR3 sequences, 10% to 15% of them singletons. The table lists this clonotype with many counts. The antigen remains undetermined. The chain has TRBV7-2 and TRBJ2-2; 10 nucleotides align to TRBD1. The origin of this receptor is a human donor in good health (CMV status not recorded). Some clones in this sample may be carry-over from other donors' samples. The sample was PBMCs. The CDR3 is CASSLRDRGTGELFF. CDR3 in DNA: TGTGCCAGCAGCCTCCGGGACAGGGGCACCGGGGAGCTGTTTTTT.